These 15 T cell receptor beta chains were all obtained from the same sample, sequenced in a study of CD8+ T cells in alopecia areata. The sequencing template was cDNA reverse transcribed from extracted RNA. TCRdb keeps only in-frame clones here, not all; method: immunoSEQ multiplex PCR. Seen here are 150,000 or so clones, over 70% observed once, and the top ten hold approximately 15%. This material consisted of CD8+ T cells sorted from blood, taken at week 0. These receptors were collected from a human donor with alopecia areata.

V gene TRBV14 combines with J gene TRBJ2-7, with a possible D match to TRBD1 (5 bases). There are 13 residues in the CDR3. Germline assignment: CDR1 SGHDN and CDR2 FVKESK. V was clipped by 3 bases and J by 0 bases, with 6 bases between them. The CDR3 spells CASSQGLSYEQYF. For the CDR3, the DNA is TGTGCCAGCAGCCAGGGGCTCTCCTACGAGCAGTACTTC.

The chain recombines TRBV7-9 with TRBJ2-2; TRBD2 matches at 14 bases. CDR1 SEHNR and CDR2 FQNEAQ come from the germline V gene (reference sequence). Trimming at V came to 5 bases and at J to 3 bases, leaving 2 bases not matched to a gene. This CDR3 region has 16 residues. As DNA, the CDR3 is TGTGCCAGCAGCCCGGGACTAGCGGGAGACACCGGGGAGCTGTTTTTT. Amino acids: CASSPGLAGDTGELFF.

The CDR3 DNA reads as TGTGCCAGCAGCTTGGATCGCAATGAGCAGTTCTTC. It translates to CASSLDRNEQFF. This rearrangement joins TRBV5-5 to TRBJ2-1, with D uncertain. CDR1 SGHKS and CDR2 YYEKEE come from the germline V gene (reference sequence). The V gene lost 0 bases and the J gene lost 6 bases, with 4 bases spanning the gap. The CDR3 is 12 amino acids.

The CDR3 protein is CASSLLGLADYNEQFF. For the CDR3, the DNA is TGTGCCAGCAGTTTACTCGGACTAGCGGATTACAATGAGCAGTTCTTC. The chain uses TRBV27 and TRBJ2-1; 10 bases agree with TRBD2. Looked up from germline, CDR1 is MNHEY and CDR2 is SMNVEV (reference sequence). The CDR3 runs to 16 residues. The V segment lost 2 bases and the J segment 4 bases; nucleotides outside the gene matches: 5.

This chain links TRBV19 with TRBJ2-2, with D possibly TRBD2 on 5 matching bases. CDR3 length: 15 amino acids. V lost 1 base and J lost 4, with 10 bases in between. Germline CDR1 and CDR2: LNHDA and SQIVND (reference sequence). The CDR3 spells CASSIVREITGELFF. The CDR3 DNA follows: TGTGCCAGTAGTATAGTAAGGGAGATCACCGGGGAGCTGTTTTTT. The whole variable domain, filled in from reference TRBV19 and TRBJ2-2, reads DGGITQSPKYLFRKEGQNVTLSCEQNLNHDAMYWYRQDPGQGLRLIYYSQIVNDFQKGDIAEGYSVSREKKESFPLTVTSAQKNPTAFYLCASSIVREITGELFFGEGSRLTVL.

This chain links TRBV25-1 with TRBJ2-3; D gene ambiguous. The CDR3 extends over 10 amino acids. The germline V and J ends were trimmed by 5 bases and 6 bases, with 3 bases remaining between them. Germline V lookup: CDR1 MGHDK, CDR2 SYGVNS. The CDR3 region is CASSLDTQYF. Here the CDR3 DNA reads TGTGCCAGCAGTTTGGATACGCAGTATTTT.

V and J are TRBV27 and TRBJ1-1; D ambiguous. Germline CDR1 is MNHEY and CDR2 is SMNVEV (reference sequence). Between the trimmed V and J ends, which lost 4 bases and 4 bases, there was a span of 16 bases. This CDR3 contains 15 residues. The DNA for the CDR3 is TGTGCCAGCAGTTCCCTCGGACCCAGGTTCACTGAAGCTTTCTTT. Protein product: CASSSLGPRFTEAFF.

The V and J genes are TRBV27 and TRBJ1-1, with D perhaps matching TRBD1 (5 bases). V lost 0 bases and J lost 6, with 14 bases in between. The CDR3 covers 15 residues. Germline lookup yields CDR1 MNHEY and CDR2 SMNVEV (reference sequence). Written as DNA, the CDR3 is TGTGCCAGCAGTTTATCGGGGGGAGATAGGGCTGAAGCTTTCTTT. Translated: CASSLSGGDRAEAFF.

This chain joins TRBV30 and TRBJ2-7; D might be TRBD1 (6 bases). Looked up from germline, CDR1 is GTSNPN and CDR2 is SVGIG (reference sequence). Trimming stripped 6 bases from V and 4 bases from J, with 16 bases between. The CDR3 runs 13 residues. The CDR3 protein is CACYRFRGYEQYF. The CDR3 DNA is TGTGCCTGCTACCGATTCAGGGGATACGAGCAGTACTTC.

The gene calls are TRBV6-5 and TRBJ2-1; D is uncertain. V dropped 4 bases and J dropped 4 bases, with 8 bases sitting between them. Germline lookup yields CDR1 MNHEY and CDR2 SVGAGI. The CDR3 is 13 amino acids. CDR3 DNA: TGTGCCAGCAGTTTCTCTAGGTACAATGAGCAGTTCTTC. This encodes CASSFSRYNEQFF.

V usage is TRBV4-1 and J usage is TRBJ1-1; D is unresolved. Looked up from germline, CDR1 is MGHRA and CDR2 is YSYEKL. The ends were cut back, 0 bases at V and 1 base at J, with 6 bases in the middle. This CDR3 region has 14 residues. The CDR3 here is CASSQDPGNTEAFF. The CDR3 DNA is TGCGCCAGCAGCCAAGATCCGGGGAACACTGAAGCTTTCTTT.

The chain has TRBV19 and TRBJ2-7, with TRBD1 matching over 9 bases. This CDR3 has 18 residues. Looked up from germline, CDR1 is LNHDA and CDR2 is SQIVND (reference sequence). The J segment lost 0 bases and the V segment lost 4 bases, leaving 13 bases of the junction unmatched. In DNA form, the CDR3 reads TGTGCCAGTAGTAGAATGAAAACCGGGACAGGGCCCTCCTACGAGCAGTACTTC. As protein: CASSRMKTGTGPSYEQYF.

The chain has TRBV6-1 and TRBJ1-1; a possible D gene is TRBD1 (5 bases). CDR1 and CDR2 from the germline V gene are MNHNS and SASEGT. Trimming cost V 4 bases and J 3 bases, with 15 bases left between them. This CDR3 comprises 15 residues. Here the CDR3 reads CASSAPEWGDTEAFF. For the CDR3, the DNA is TGTGCCAGCAGTGCCCCGGAGTGGGGGGACACTGAAGCTTTCTTT.

V is TRBV2 and J is TRBJ2-3; 9 bases align to TRBD1. V lost 2 bases to trimming and J lost 3 bases; unmatched junction nucleotides: 6. The germline CDR1 and CDR2 sequences are SNHLY and FYNNEI. This CDR3 has 16 residues. The CDR3 loop reads CASSEPRTGETDTQYF. CDR3 in DNA: TGTGCCAGCAGTGAACCCCGGACAGGGGAAACAGATACGCAGTATTTT.

The chain uses TRBV29-1 and TRBJ2-7; either TRBD1 or TRBD2 may fit D (6 bases each). Trimming cost V 3 bases and J 3 bases, with 12 bases left between them. This CDR3 has 13 amino acids. Germline CDR1 is SQVTM and CDR2 is ANQGSEA. CDR3 sequence reads: CSVEDGGHYEQYF. CDR3 bases: TGCAGCGTTGAGGACGGGGGACACTACGAGCAGTACTTC.